This T cell receptor beta chain stems from a study of T cell clonotyping in hematopoietic cell transplantation. Comments on this clone: Its antigen is undetermined.

Study-level results: Pathologically expanded recipient clonotypes increased progressively from day 30 to day 180 as diversity fell. Higher Inverse Simpson Index values in graft donor and pretransplant recipient predicted broader posttransplant TCR diversity.

Generated by immunoSEQ multiplex PCR, the TCRdb table keeps only in-frame clones and is missing some. The sample holds 25,000 to 30,000 clones, about 90% seen once. V lost 1 base, J lost 0 bases, and 11 bases lay in between. Per the germline V gene, CDR1 is SGHRS and CDR2 is YFSETQ. The CDR3 is 16 residues long. The sequenced sample was PBMCs, obtained 100 days after allogeneic stem cell transplant. The clonotype comes from a female patient aged 50-60 years who had an allogeneic stem cell transplant from a related donor, so the T cells may come from the graft donor. Some clones in this sample may be carry-over from other donors' samples. The gene calls are TRBV5-1 and TRBJ1-3, with D perhaps TRBD1 (5 bases). The CDR3 nucleotides read TGCGCCAGCAGCTTGTTGGGGGAGAGCTCTGGAAACACCATATATTTT. This codes for CASSLLGESSGNTIYF. Supplemented by reference TRBV5-1 and TRBJ1-3, the full variable domain reads KAGVTQTPRYLIKTRGQQVTLSCSPISGHRSVSWYQQTPGQGLQFLFEYFSETQRNKGNFPGRFSGRQFSNSRSEMNVSTLELGDSALYLCASSLLGESSGNTIYFGEGSWLTVV.